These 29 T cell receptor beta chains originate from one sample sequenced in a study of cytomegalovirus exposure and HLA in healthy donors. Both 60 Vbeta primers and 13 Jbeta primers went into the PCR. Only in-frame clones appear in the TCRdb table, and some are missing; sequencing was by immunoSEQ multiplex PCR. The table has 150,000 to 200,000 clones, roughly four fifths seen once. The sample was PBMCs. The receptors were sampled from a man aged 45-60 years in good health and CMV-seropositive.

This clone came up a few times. Here the CDR3 DNA reads TGCGCCAGCAGCCAAGACCAGGGGGGCAATTCACCCCTCCACTTT. Its protein is CASSQDQGGNSPLHF. This chain joins TRBV4-1 and TRBJ1-6; 7 bases are a match to TRBD1. This CDR3 comprises 15 residues. V lost 0 bases, J lost 7 bases, and 3 bases stayed unmatched. The germline gives CDR1 MGHRA, CDR2 YSYEKL.

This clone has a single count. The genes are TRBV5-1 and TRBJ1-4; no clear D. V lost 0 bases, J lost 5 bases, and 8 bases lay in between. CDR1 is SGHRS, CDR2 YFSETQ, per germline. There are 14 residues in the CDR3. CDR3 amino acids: CASSLGGGNEKLFF. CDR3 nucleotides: TGCGCCAGCAGCTTGGGTGGCGGGAATGAAAAACTGTTTTTT. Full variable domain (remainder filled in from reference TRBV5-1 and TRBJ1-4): KAGVTQTPRYLIKTRGQQVTLSCSPISGHRSVSWYQQTPGQGLQFLFEYFSETQRNKGNFPGRFSGRQFSNSRSEMNVSTLELGDSALYLCASSLGGGNEKLFFGSGTQLSVL.

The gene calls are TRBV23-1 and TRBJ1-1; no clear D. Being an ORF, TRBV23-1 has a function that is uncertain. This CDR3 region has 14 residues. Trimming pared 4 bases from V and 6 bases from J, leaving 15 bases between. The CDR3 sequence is CASSRPGGVAEAFF. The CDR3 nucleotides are TGCGCCAGCAGTCGCCCAGGTGGTGTCGCTGAAGCTTTCTTT.

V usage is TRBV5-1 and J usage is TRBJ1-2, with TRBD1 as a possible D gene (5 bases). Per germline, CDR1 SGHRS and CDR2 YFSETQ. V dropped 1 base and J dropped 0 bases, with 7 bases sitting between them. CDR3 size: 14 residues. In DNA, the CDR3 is TGCGCCAGCAGCTTGCGGACATCTAACTATGGCTACACCTTC. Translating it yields CASSLRTSNYGYTF.

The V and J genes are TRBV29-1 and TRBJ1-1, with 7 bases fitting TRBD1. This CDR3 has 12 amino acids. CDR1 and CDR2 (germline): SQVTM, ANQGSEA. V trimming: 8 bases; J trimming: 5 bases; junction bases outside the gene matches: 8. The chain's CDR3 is CSFSTGKTEAFF. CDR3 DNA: TGCAGCTTCTCGACAGGGAAAACTGAAGCTTTCTTT.

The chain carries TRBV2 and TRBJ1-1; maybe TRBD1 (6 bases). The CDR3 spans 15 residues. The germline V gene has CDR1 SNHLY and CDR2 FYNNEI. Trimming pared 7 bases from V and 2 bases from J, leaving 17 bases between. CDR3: CASTWGRDINTEAFF. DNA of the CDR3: TGTGCCAGCACATGGGGACGGGACATAAACACTGAAGCTTTCTTT.

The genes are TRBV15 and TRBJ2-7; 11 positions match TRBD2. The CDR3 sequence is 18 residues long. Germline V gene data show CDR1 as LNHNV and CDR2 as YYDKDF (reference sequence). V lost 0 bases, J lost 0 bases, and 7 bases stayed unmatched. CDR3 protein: CATSRDSGRAPFSYEQYF. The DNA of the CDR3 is TGTGCCACCAGCAGAGATAGCGGGAGGGCCCCATTCTCCTACGAGCAGTACTTC.

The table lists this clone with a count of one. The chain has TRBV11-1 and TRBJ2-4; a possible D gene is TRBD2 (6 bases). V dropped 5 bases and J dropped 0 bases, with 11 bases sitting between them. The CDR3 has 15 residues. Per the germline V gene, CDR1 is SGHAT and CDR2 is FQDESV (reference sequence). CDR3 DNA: TGTGCCAGCAGCCCGACGGAGGGAGCCAAAAACATTCAGTACTTC. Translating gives CASSPTEGAKNIQYF.

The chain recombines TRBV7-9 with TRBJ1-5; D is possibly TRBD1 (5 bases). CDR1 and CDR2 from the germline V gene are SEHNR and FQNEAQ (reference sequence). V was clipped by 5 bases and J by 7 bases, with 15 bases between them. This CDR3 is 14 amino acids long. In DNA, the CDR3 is TGTGCCAGCAGCGCGGGGGACCTAAACCAGCCCCAGCATTTT. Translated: CASSAGDLNQPQHF.

CDR3 residues: CASSPSMGLNNEQFF. As DNA, the CDR3 is TGTGCCAGCAGTCCCTCTATGGGGCTCAACAATGAGCAGTTCTTC. The V gene is TRBV6-4, the J gene TRBJ2-1, with D possibly TRBD1 on 5 matching bases. Germline values: CDR1 MRHNA, CDR2 SNTAGT. Trimming pared 5 bases from V and 5 bases from J, leaving 16 bases between. CDR3 length: 15 residues.

The DNA of the CDR3 is TGTGCCAGCAGCGTAGGGGTCGGGAACGAGCAGTACTTC. Its protein product is CASSVGVGNEQYF. V usage is TRBV9 and J usage is TRBJ2-7; a weak D match, TRBD2 (5 bases). The CDR3 totals 13 residues. Germline CDR1 and CDR2: SGDLS and YYNGEE. V was cut by 0 bases and J by 5 bases, with 9 bases left in between.

In nucleotides, the CDR3 is TGTGCCAGCAGTGATCTCTGGGGGCGGTATGGCTACACCTTC. Residues: CASSDLWGRYGYTF. V usage is TRBV28 and J usage is TRBJ1-2; D is possibly TRBD1 (6 bases). V lost 5 bases and J 5 bases, leaving 15 bases between the germline ends. Germline values: CDR1 MDHEN, CDR2 SYDVKM. This CDR3 is 14 amino acids long.

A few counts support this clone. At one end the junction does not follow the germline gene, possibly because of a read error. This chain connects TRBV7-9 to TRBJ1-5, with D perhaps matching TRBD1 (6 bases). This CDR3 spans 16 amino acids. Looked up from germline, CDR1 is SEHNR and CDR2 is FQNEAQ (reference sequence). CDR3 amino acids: CSSSLGQLHSNQPQHF. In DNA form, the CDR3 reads TGTTCCAGCAGCCTAGGACAGTTACATAGCAATCAGCCCCAGCATTTT.

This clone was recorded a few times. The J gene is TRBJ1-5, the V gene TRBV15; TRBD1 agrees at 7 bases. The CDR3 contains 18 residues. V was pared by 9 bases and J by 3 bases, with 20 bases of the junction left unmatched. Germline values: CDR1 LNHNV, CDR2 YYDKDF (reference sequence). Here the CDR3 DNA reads TGTGCCACGTGGAGCTTGTTTGGAACCGGGACAGACAATCAGCCCCAGCATTTT. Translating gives CATWSLFGTGTDNQPQHF.

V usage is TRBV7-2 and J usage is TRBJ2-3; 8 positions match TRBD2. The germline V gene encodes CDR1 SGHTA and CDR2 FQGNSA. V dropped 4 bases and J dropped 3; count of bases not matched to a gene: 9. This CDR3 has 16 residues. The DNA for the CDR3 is TGTGCCAGCAGCTCCCCGTCCGGGAGGGCGACAGATACGCAGTATTTT. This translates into CASSSPSGRATDTQYF.

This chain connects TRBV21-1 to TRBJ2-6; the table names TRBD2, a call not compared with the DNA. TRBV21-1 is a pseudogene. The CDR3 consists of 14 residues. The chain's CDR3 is CASSGGSGANVLTF. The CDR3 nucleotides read TGTGCCAGCAGCGGAGGCTCTGGGGCCAACGTCCTGACTTTC.

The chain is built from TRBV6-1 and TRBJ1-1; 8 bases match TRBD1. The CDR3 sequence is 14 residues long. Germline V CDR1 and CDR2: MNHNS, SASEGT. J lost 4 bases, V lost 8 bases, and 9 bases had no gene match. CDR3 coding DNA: TGTGCCAGCCTTGAACCCACAGGGGGCACTGAAGCTTTCTTT. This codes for CASLEPTGGTEAFF.

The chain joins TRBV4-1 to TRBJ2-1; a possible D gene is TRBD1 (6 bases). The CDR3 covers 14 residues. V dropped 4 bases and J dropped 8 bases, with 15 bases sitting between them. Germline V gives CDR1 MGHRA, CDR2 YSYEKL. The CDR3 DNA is TGCGCCAGCAGCCCAAAGTTTGGGGGCCATGAGCAGTTCTTC. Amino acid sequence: CASSPKFGGHEQFF.

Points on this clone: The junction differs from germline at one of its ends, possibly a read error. The CDR3 coding sequence is TGTGCCAGCAATTTTCTAGCGGGAGCCCCAGAAACGCAGTATTTT. Translation: CASNFLAGAPETQYF. J is TRBJ2-3 and V is TRBV2; 10 bases match TRBD2. The CDR3 has 15 amino acids. Germline CDR1 reads SNHLY; CDR2 reads FYNNEI.

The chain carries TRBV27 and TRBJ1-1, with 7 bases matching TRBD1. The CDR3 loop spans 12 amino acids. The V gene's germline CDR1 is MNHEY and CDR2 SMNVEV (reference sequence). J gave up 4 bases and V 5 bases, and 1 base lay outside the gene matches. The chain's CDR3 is CASSAGGTEAFF. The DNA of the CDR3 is TGTGCCAGCAGTGCAGGGGGCACTGAAGCTTTCTTT.

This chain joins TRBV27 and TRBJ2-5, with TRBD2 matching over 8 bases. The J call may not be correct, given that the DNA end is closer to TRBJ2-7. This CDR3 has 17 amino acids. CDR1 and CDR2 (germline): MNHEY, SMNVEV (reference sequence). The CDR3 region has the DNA TGTGCCAGCAGTTACAACCCCCGGGAGCGGGGGAGGGGCGAGCAGTACTTC. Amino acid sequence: CASSYNPRERGRGEQYF.

The CDR3 bases are TGTGCCAGCAACGCAGTAGCCAAAAACATTCAGTACTTC. Amino acid sequence: CASNAVAKNIQYF. The chain combines TRBV2 with TRBJ2-4; D remains ambiguous. The CDR3 spans 13 residues. The V gene's germline CDR1 is SNHLY and CDR2 FYNNEI. Trimming shortened V by 7 bases and J by 0 bases, and 7 bases separated the two germline ends.

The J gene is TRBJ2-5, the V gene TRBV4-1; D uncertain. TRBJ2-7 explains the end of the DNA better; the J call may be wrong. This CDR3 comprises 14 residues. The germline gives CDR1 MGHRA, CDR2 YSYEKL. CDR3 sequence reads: CASSQVPRSYEQYF. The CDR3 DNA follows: TGCGCCAGCAGCCAAGTACCTAGATCTTACGAGCAGTACTTC.

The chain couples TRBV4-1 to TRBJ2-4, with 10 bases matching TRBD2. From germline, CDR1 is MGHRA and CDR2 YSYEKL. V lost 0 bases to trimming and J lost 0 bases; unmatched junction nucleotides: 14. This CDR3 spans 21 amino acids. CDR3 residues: CASSQEAASGRVNLAKNIQYF. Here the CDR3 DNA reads TGCGCCAGCAGCCAAGAAGCGGCTAGCGGGAGAGTCAACCTAGCCAAAAACATTCAGTACTTC.

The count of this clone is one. The CDR3 is CASSSGQDSGNTIYF. CDR3 coding DNA: TGTGCCAGCAGCTCGGGACAGGACTCTGGAAACACCATATATTTT. This chain joins TRBV7-9 and TRBJ1-3; 8 bases line up with TRBD1. The germline CDR1 and CDR2 sequences are SEHNR and FQNEAQ (reference sequence). With 4 bases clipped from V and 0 bases from J, the junction kept 2 bases outside the gene matches. This CDR3 comprises 15 residues.

The DNA of the CDR3 is TGTGCCAGCAGCTTGGTGGGAGACGAGCAGTACTTC. It is translated as CASSLVGDEQYF. The V call is TRBV5-6, the J call TRBJ2-7, with D maybe TRBD2 (5 bases). Germline V gives CDR1 SGHDT, CDR2 YYEEEE. V was shortened by 0 bases and J by 5 bases, with 6 bases between the two germline ends. The CDR3 contains 12 residues.

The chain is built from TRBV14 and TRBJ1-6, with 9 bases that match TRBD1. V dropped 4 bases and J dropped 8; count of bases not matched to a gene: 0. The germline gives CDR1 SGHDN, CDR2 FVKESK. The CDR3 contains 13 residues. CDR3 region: CASSRTGDSPLHF. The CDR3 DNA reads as TGTGCCAGCAGCCGGACAGGGGATTCACCCCTCCACTTT. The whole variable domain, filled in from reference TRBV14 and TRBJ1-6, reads EAGVTQFPSHSVIEKGQTVTLRCDPISGHDNLYWYRRVMGKEIKFLLHFVKESKQDESGMPNNRFLAERTGGTYSTLKVQPAELEDSGVYFCASSRTGDSPLHFGNGTRLTVT.

DNA of the CDR3: TGCGCCAGCAGCCCGACAGGGACGGTGGATACGCAGTATTTT. Encoded protein: CASSPTGTVDTQYF. The chain recombines TRBV5-1 with TRBJ2-3; 7 positions match TRBD1. V dropped 4 bases and J dropped 6; count of bases not matched to a gene: 8. Germline V CDR1 and CDR2: SGHRS, YFSETQ. The CDR3 runs to 14 residues. The full variable domain, in which reference TRBV5-1 and TRBJ2-3 provide the parts outside the CDR3, is KAGVTQTPRYLIKTRGQQVTLSCSPISGHRSVSWYQQTPGQGLQFLFEYFSETQRNKGNFPGRFSGRQFSNSRSEMNVSTLELGDSALYLCASSPTGTVDTQYFGPGTRLTVL.

Written as DNA, the CDR3 is TGTGCCAGCAGCATAGGACAGACACCTCACAATGAGCAGTTCTTC. It is translated as CASSIGQTPHNEQFF. The chain employs TRBV27 and TRBJ2-1, with a tentative D call TRBD1 (6 bases). The germline CDR1 and CDR2 sequences are MNHEY and SMNVEV (reference sequence). Between the trimmed V and J ends, which lost 6 bases and 5 bases, there was a span of 17 bases. This CDR3 has 15 residues.